This T cell receptor (beta chain) was recovered during a study of spatial heterogeneity in lung cancer. For the study at large: Around 68 TRACERx patients with early, untreated non-small cell lung cancer donated samples. Sequencing was performed on follow-up PBMC samples when available, collected at a median of around 2 years after resection. Findings of the study overall: Resection saw ubiquitous expanded tumor TCRs appear in blood more than follow-up did.

The time point was: blood at routine non-recurrence follow-up after resection. CDR3 length: 15 amino acids. Germline V CDR1 and CDR2: LGHNA, YSLEER. The trim removed 3 bases at V and 7 bases at J, leaving 5 bases unmatched. TCRdb re-analysed the 5' RACE reads in MiXCR, keeping a single row per CDR3 protein. This sample carries fewer than 50,000 distinct CDR3 sequences, 8% to 11% of them seen once, and the ten largest clones take about 15%. Many counts were recorded for this clonotype. Its antigen is not identified. The chain recombines TRBV4-3 with TRBJ2-2; TRBD1 matches 10 bases. Specimen: PBMCs, collected at follow-up. This receptor was taken from a female donor with early-stage non-small cell lung cancer. CDR3 region: CASSQMTGGFGELFF. The CDR3 nucleotides read TGCGCCAGCAGCCAGATGACAGGGGGCTTCGGGGAGCTGTTTTTT.